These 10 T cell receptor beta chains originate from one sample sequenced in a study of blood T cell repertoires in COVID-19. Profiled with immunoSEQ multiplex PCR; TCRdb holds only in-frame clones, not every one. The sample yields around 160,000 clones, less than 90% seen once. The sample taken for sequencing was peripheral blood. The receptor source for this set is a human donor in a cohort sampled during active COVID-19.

DNA of the CDR3: TGTGCCAGCAGCCCGACAGACAGGGGGACTGAAGCTTTCTTT. This codes for CASSPTDRGTEAFF. V is TRBV11-1 and J is TRBJ1-1; 9 bases line up with TRBD1. V was clipped by 5 bases and J by 5 bases; unmatched bases: 6. Germline V gives CDR1 SGHAT, CDR2 FQDESV (reference sequence). The CDR3 runs to 14 residues.

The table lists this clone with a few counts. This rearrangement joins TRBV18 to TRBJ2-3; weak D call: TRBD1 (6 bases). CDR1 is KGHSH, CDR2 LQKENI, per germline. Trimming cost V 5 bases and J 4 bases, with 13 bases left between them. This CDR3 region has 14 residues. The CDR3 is CASSNDRSADTQYF. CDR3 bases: TGTGCCAGCTCAAACGACAGGTCCGCAGATACGCAGTATTTT.

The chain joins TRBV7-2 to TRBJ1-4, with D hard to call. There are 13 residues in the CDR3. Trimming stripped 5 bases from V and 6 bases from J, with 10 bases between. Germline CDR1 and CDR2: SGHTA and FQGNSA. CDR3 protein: CASSPPADEKLFF. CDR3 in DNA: TGTGCCAGCAGCCCCCCCGCAGATGAAAAACTGTTTTTT.

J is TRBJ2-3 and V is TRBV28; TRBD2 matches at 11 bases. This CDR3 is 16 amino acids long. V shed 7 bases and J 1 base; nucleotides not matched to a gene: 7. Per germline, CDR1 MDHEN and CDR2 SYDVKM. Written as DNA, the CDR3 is TGTGCCAGCACTCTAGCGGGGGGTTATGGCACAGATACGCAGTATTTT. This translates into CASTLAGGYGTDTQYF.

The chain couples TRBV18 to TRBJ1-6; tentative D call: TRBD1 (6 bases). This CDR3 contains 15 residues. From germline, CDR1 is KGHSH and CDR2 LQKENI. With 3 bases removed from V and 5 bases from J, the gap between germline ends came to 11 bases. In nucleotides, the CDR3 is TGTGCCAGCTCACCCGGACAGACTGATAATTCACCCCTCCACTTT. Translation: CASSPGQTDNSPLHF.

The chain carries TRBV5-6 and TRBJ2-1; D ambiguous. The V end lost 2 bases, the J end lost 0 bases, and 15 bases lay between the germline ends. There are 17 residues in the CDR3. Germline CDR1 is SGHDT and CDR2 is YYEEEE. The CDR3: CASSLFQLRSSYNEQFF. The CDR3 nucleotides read TGTGCCAGCAGCTTATTTCAGCTAAGGAGCTCCTACAATGAGCAGTTCTTC.

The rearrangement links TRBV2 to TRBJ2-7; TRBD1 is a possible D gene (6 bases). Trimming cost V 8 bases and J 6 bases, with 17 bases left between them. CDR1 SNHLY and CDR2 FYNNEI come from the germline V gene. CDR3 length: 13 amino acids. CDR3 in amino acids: CASLTMKGVEQYF. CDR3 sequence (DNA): TGTGCCAGCTTGACAATGAAGGGGGTCGAGCAGTACTTC. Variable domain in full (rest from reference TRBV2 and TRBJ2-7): EPEVTQTPSHQVTQMGQEVILRCVPISNHLYFYWYRQILGQKVEFLVSFYNNEISEKSEIFDDQFSVERPDGSNFTLKIRSTKLEDSAMYFCASLTMKGVEQYFGPGTRLTVT.

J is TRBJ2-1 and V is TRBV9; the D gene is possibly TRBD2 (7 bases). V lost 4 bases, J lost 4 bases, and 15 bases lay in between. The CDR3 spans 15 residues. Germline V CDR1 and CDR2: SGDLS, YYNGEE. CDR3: CASSPREGGYNEQFF. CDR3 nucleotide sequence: TGTGCCAGCAGCCCTAGGGAGGGGGGTTACAATGAGCAGTTCTTC.

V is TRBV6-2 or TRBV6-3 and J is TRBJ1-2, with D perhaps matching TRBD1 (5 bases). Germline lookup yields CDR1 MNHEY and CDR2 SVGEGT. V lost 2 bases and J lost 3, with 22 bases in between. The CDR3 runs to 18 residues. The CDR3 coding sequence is TGTGCCAGCAGTTACAACTTGGGGAGAGTCGGGGGAGACTATGGCTACACCTTC. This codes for CASSYNLGRVGGDYGYTF.

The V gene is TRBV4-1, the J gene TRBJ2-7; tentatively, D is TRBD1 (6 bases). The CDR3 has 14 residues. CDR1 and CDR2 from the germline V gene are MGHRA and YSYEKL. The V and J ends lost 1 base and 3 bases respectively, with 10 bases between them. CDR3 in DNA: TGCGCCAGCAGCCAAGTGTCCAGGGGCTACGAGCAGTACTTC. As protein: CASSQVSRGYEQYF.